One and the same sample provided the 9 T cell receptor beta chains below, sequenced in a study of control samples from healthy donors and cancer patients. Produced via immunoSEQ multiplex PCR; TCRdb's table is partial and in-frame only. The table lists about 140,000 clones, approximately 92% of them singletons. Specimen: blood. These receptors were taken from a young man in good health.

The DNA of the CDR3 is TGCGCCAGCAGCCAAGTCGGTTCACCCCTCCACTTT. Protein product: CASSQVGSPLHF. V usage is TRBV4-1 and J usage is TRBJ1-6; D is ambiguous. This CDR3 has 12 amino acids. From germline, CDR1 is MGHRA and CDR2 YSYEKL. V lost 1 base, J lost 9 bases, and 4 bases lay in between.

The chain carries TRBV28 and TRBJ2-1; D perhaps matches TRBD1 (6 bases). In germline, CDR1 is MDHEN, CDR2 SYDVKM. Between the trimmed V and J ends, which lost 5 bases and 2 bases, there was a span of 22 bases. The CDR3 consists of 18 residues. CDR3 amino acids: CASSTPTAGTSTYNEQFF. The CDR3 bases are TGTGCCAGCAGTACTCCAACCGCCGGGACAAGCACCTACAATGAGCAGTTCTTC. The full variable domain, completed using reference TRBV28 and TRBJ2-1, is DVKVTQSSRYLVKRTGEKVFLECVQDMDHENMFWYRQDPGLGLRLIYFSYDVKMKEKGDIPEGYSVSREKKERFSLILESASTNQTSMYLCASSTPTAGTSTYNEQFFGPGTRLTVL.

The V gene is TRBV28, the J gene TRBJ2-3; TRBD2 aligns across 15 bases. The V and J ends lost 2 bases and 4 bases, in that order; junction bases with no gene match: 10. CDR1 is MDHEN, CDR2 SYDVKM, per germline. The CDR3 runs to 19 residues. CDR3 protein: CASSLIAGLAGGSADTQYF. CDR3 DNA: TGTGCCAGCAGTTTAATTGCGGGACTAGCGGGAGGAAGCGCAGATACGCAGTATTTT.

The chain carries TRBV24-1 and TRBJ1-2; D is unclear. V lost 4 bases to trimming and J lost 1 base, with 3 bases between them. Germline assignment: CDR1 KGHDR and CDR2 SFDVKD. This CDR3 contains 12 residues. The CDR3 coding sequence is TGTGCCACCAGTGAGAGTAACTATGGCTACACCTTC. Protein product: CATSESNYGYTF.

V is TRBV6-2 or TRBV6-3 and J is TRBJ1-5, with 8 bases lining up with TRBD1. With 3 bases clipped from V and 7 bases from J, the junction kept 8 bases outside the gene matches. CDR3 length: 15 amino acids. Germline values: CDR1 MNHEY, CDR2 SVGEGT. The CDR3 nucleotides are TGTGCCAGCAGTTATTTCGGCAGGGGGCTGCAGCCCCAGCATTTT. This sequence encodes CASSYFGRGLQPQHF.

The rearrangement links TRBV7-2 to TRBJ1-2; 8 bases are a match to TRBD1. This CDR3 spans 14 amino acids. The trim removed 5 bases at V and 6 bases at J, leaving 8 bases unmatched. Looked up from germline, CDR1 is SGHTA and CDR2 is FQGNSA. The CDR3 DNA sequence: TGTGCCAGCAGCACGCGGACAGGGAGGCATGGCTACACCTTC. Its protein product is CASSTRTGRHGYTF. The variable domain in full, with the rest retrieved from reference TRBV7-2 and TRBJ1-2, is GAGVSQSPSNKVTEKGKDVELRCDPISGHTALYWYRQSLGQGLEFLIYFQGNSAPDKSGLPSDRFSAERTGGSVSTLTIQRTQQEDSAVYLCASSTRTGRHGYTFGSGTRLTVV.

J is TRBJ2-5 and V is TRBV2, with D possibly TRBD2 on 6 matching bases. Germline CDR1 SNHLY, CDR2 FYNNEI. The CDR3 has 15 residues. The CDR3 DNA reads as TGTGTCCCTGCGCATGCCGGGGACTCTCGAGAGACCCAGTACTTC. Its translation is CVPAHAGDSRETQYF.

CDR3 sequence (DNA): TGTGCCAGCAGTGAAGGACAGGGGGCGGACACCATATATTTT. This sequence encodes CASSEGQGADTIYF. The chain links TRBV6-1 to TRBJ1-3; 10 positions match TRBD1. Trimming took 1 base from V and 8 from J; bases not matched to a gene: 2. The germline CDR1 and CDR2 sequences are MNHNS and SASEGT. The CDR3 runs 14 residues.

The rearrangement links TRBV11-3 to TRBJ2-7; TRBD2 might be the D (8 bases). CDR1 is SGHNT, CDR2 YENEEA, per germline. V was trimmed by 3 bases and J by 7 bases, leaving 25 bases between them. This CDR3 contains 17 residues. The CDR3 loop is CASSFRRTGGGSLEQYF. The CDR3, as DNA: TGTGCCAGCAGCTTCCGCCGGACAGGCGGGGGGTCGTTAGAGCAGTACTTC.